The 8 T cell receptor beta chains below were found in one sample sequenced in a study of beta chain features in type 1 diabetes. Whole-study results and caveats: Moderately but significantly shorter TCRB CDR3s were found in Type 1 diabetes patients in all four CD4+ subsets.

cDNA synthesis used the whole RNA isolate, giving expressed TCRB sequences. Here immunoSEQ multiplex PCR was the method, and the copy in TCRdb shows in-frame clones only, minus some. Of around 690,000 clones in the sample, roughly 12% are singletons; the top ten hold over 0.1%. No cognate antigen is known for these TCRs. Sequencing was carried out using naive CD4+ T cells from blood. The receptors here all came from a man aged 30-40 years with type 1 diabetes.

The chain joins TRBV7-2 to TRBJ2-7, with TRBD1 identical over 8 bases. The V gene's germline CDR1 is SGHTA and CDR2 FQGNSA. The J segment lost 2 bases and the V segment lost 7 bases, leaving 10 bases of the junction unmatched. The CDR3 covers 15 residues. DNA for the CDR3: TGTGCCAGCACTAAACGTGGGACAGGCCCCTACGAGCAGTACTTC. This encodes CASTKRGTGPYEQYF.

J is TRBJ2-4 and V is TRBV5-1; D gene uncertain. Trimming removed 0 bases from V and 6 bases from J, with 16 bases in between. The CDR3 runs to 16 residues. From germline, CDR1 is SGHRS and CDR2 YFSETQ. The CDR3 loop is CASSLDSSRAGNIQYF. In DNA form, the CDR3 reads TGCGCCAGCAGCTTGGATTCCTCTAGGGCCGGAAACATTCAGTACTTC.

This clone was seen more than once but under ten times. The CDR3, as DNA: TGTGCCACGTCGACGGGGGCGGCTAATGAAAAACTGTTTTTT. Protein product: CATSTGAANEKLFF. The chain links TRBV19 to TRBJ1-4; D is possibly TRBD1 (6 bases). This CDR3 is built from 14 residues. Germline CDR1 reads LNHDA; CDR2 reads SQIVND (reference sequence). The V end lost 10 bases, the J end lost 3 bases, and 15 bases lay between the germline ends.

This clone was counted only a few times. DNA for the CDR3: TGTGCCACCCTTCAGGGATGGTCGGTTAACACCGGGGAGCTGTTTTTT. The encoded protein is CATLQGWSVNTGELFF. The chain joins TRBV27 to TRBJ2-2, with a weak D call TRBD1 (5 bases). Germline values: CDR1 MNHEY, CDR2 SMNVEV (reference sequence). The CDR3 runs 16 residues. V lost 10 bases to trimming and J lost 2 bases, with 20 bases between them.

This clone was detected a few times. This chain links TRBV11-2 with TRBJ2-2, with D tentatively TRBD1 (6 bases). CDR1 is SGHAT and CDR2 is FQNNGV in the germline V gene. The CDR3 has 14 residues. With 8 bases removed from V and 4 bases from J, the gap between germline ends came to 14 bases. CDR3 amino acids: CASGRGYGTGELFF. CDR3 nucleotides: TGTGCCAGCGGCAGGGGTTATGGCACCGGGGAGCTGTTTTTT.

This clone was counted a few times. The CDR3, as DNA: TGTGCCTGGAGACGGTCAACTAATGAAAAACTGTTTTTT. Translated: CAWRRSTNEKLFF. The chain couples TRBV30 to TRBJ1-4; D gene ambiguous. The V end lost 3 bases, the J end lost 0 bases, and 5 bases lay between the germline ends. The CDR3 loop spans 13 amino acids. Germline V gene lookup returns CDR1 GTSNPN and CDR2 SVGIG (reference sequence).

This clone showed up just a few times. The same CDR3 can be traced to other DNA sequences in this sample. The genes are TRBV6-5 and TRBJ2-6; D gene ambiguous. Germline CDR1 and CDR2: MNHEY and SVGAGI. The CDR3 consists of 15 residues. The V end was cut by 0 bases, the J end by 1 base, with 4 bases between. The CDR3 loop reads CASSYSGSGANVLTF. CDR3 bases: TGTGCCAGCAGTTACTCCGGATCTGGGGCCAACGTCCTGACTTTC.

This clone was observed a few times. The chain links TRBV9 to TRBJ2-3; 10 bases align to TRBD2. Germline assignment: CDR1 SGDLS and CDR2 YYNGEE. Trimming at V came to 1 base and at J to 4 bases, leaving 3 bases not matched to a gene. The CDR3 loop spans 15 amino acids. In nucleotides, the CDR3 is TGTGCCAGCAGCGTATCTAGCGGGGGTGCAGATACGCAGTATTTT. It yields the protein CASSVSSGGADTQYF.